Presented here are 14 T cell receptor beta chains from one specimen sequenced in a study of a mutant IDH1 vaccine in newly diagnosed glioma. The sample's time point: week 11, during vaccination. Topical imiquimod was applied with each vaccine dose, which held 300 ug of mutant IDH1 20-mer peptide. Sequencing was performed with immunoSEQ multiplex PCR; in TCRdb, only in-frame clones are kept and a portion is missing. The sample carries 120,000 or so clones, around four fifths recorded once. For these receptors, no antigen is known. The source was PBMCs, collected from a glioma patient whose treatment included an IDH1 peptide vaccine. The receptors come from a man aged 35-49 years with glioma.

The CDR3 region is CASSSNHRGYGYTF. The CDR3 region has the DNA TGTGCCAGCAGCTCAAACCACAGGGGCTATGGCTACACCTTC. This rearrangement joins TRBV5-4 to TRBJ1-2, with 7 bases matching TRBD1. This CDR3 region has 14 residues. Trimming took 3 bases from V and 4 from J; bases not matched to a gene: 6. The germline V gene has CDR1 SGHNT and CDR2 YYREEE (reference sequence).

This clone was detected a few times. The chain links TRBV6-1 to TRBJ1-5, with 11 nucleotides matching TRBD1. The CDR3 has 15 amino acids. The germline V gene encodes CDR1 MNHNS and CDR2 SASEGT. V lost 6 bases to trimming and J lost 5 bases; unmatched junction nucleotides: 6. CDR3 bases: TGTGCCAGCAGCCCTGGGACAGGGGGATATCAGCCCCAGCATTTT. The encoded protein is CASSPGTGGYQPQHF.

The chain recombines TRBV12-5 with TRBJ2-1; a weak D match, TRBD2 (5 bases). Germline CDR1 and CDR2: LGHNT and FRNRAP. V was clipped by 5 bases and J by 4 bases, with 15 bases between them. The CDR3 sequence is 15 residues long. In nucleotides, the CDR3 is TGTGCTAGTGGTCGGCCCGGAGGAACATACAATGAGCAGTTCTTC. As protein: CASGRPGGTYNEQFF.

The chain carries TRBV28 and TRBJ1-5; D is uncertain. The CDR3 runs to 14 residues. With 5 bases removed from V and 0 bases from J, the gap between germline ends came to 8 bases. Looked up from germline, CDR1 is MDHEN and CDR2 is SYDVKM. CDR3 loop: CASSPTDSNQPQHF. The CDR3 DNA is TGTGCCAGCAGTCCTACAGATAGCAATCAGCCCCAGCATTTT.

This clone showed up just once. The chain is built from TRBV25-1 and TRBJ1-4, with TRBD1 matching over 9 bases. Germline V gene sequence: CDR1 MGHDK, CDR2 SYGVNS. Trimming removed 6 bases from V and 7 bases from J; junction bases left unmatched: 9. The CDR3 has 15 residues. CDR3 residues: CASRPGTGLAEKLFF. As DNA, the CDR3 is TGTGCCAGCAGGCCCGGGACAGGGTTAGCTGAAAAACTGTTTTTT.

The chain employs TRBV15 and TRBJ2-7; D possibly uses TRBD1 or TRBD2 (5 bases each). V was clipped by 0 bases and J by 0 bases, with 9 bases between them. There are 15 residues in the CDR3. Germline V gene lookup returns CDR1 LNHNV and CDR2 YYDKDF (reference sequence). CDR3 sequence reads: CATSRDRGVSYEQYF. The DNA for the CDR3 is TGTGCCACCAGCAGAGATCGAGGGGTCTCCTACGAGCAGTACTTC. Based on the CDR3 plus reference TRBV15 and TRBJ2-7, the full variable domain is DAMVIQNPRYQVTQFGKPVTLSCSQTLNHNVMYWYQQKSSQAPKLLFHYYDKDFNNEADTPDNFQSRRPNTSFCFLDIRSPGLGDTAMYLCATSRDRGVSYEQYFGPGTRLTVT.

This chain links TRBV18 with TRBJ1-1; possible D gene TRBD1, 5 bases. Germline CDR1 KGHSH, CDR2 LQKENI. The CDR3 is made up of 13 amino acids. V gave up 2 bases and J gave up 6 bases, with 10 bases separating them. CDR3 sequence (DNA): TGTGCCAGCTCACCATCAATAGGGGCTGAAGCTTTCTTT. It is translated as CASSPSIGAEAFF.

The chain employs TRBV9 and TRBJ2-3; the D gene could be TRBD1 or TRBD2 (6 bases each). CDR1 is SGDLS and CDR2 is YYNGEE in the germline V gene. V gave up 0 bases and J gave up 2 bases, with 10 bases separating them. The CDR3 has 15 amino acids. The CDR3 DNA is TGTGCCAGCAGCGTAGAGGGGGGCCCCACAGATACGCAGTATTTT. Its protein is CASSVEGGPTDTQYF. Full variable domain (outside the CDR3, taken from reference TRBV9 and TRBJ2-3): DSGVTQTPKHLITATGQRVTLRCSPRSGDLSVYWYQQSLDQGLQFLIQYYNGEERAKGNILERFSAQQFPDLHSELNLSSLELGDSALYFCASSVEGGPTDTQYFGPGTRLTVL.

The CDR3 spells CASSIPLLAGVSEQFF. CDR3 in DNA: TGTGCCAGTAGTATCCCTCTACTAGCGGGAGTGTCTGAGCAGTTCTTC. J is TRBJ2-1 and V is TRBV19; 11 nucleotides line up with TRBD2. The length of the CDR3 is 16 residues. The ends lost 3 bases at V and 9 bases at J; junction bases unmatched: 10. Germline V gene sequence: CDR1 LNHDA, CDR2 SQIVND (reference sequence).

The rearrangement joins TRBV5-4 to TRBJ2-3; D remains unclear. V was cut by 4 bases and J by 0 bases, with 15 bases left in between. The CDR3 has 16 amino acids. Germline assignment: CDR1 SGHNT and CDR2 YYREEE (reference sequence). The CDR3 DNA reads TGTGCCAGCAGCCTGGCCCCCTCCTCTAGCACAGATACGCAGTATTTT. Translated, it gives CASSLAPSSSTDTQYF. Complete variable domain (other parts from reference TRBV5-4 and TRBJ2-3): ETGVTQSPTHLIKTRGQQVTLRCSSQSGHNTVSWYQQALGQGPQFIFQYYREEENGRGNFPPRFSGLQFPNYSSELNVNALELDDSALYLCASSLAPSSSTDTQYFGPGTRLTVL.

The chain couples TRBV2 to TRBJ2-4, with D possibly being TRBD1 or TRBD2 (5 bases each). V dropped 6 bases and J dropped 1 base, with 10 bases sitting between them. In germline, CDR1 is SNHLY, CDR2 FYNNEI. The CDR3 totals 14 residues. The DNA of the CDR3 is TGTGCCAGCAGGGGGGAGCTGGCCAAAAACATTCAGTACTTC. Translating it yields CASRGELAKNIQYF.

The sample holds a few counts of this clone. The chain joins TRBV11-1 to TRBJ2-2; 7 bases are shared with TRBD1. V lost 5 bases and J lost 1; bases outside the gene matches: 1. The CDR3 is 14 amino acids. Germline-derived CDR1 and CDR2 are SGHAT and FQDESV (reference sequence). The CDR3 reads CASSRTGNTGELFF. Here the CDR3 DNA reads TGTGCCAGCAGCCGGACAGGGAACACCGGGGAGCTGTTTTTT.

The gene calls are TRBV14 and TRBJ1-2; perhaps TRBD1 as D (5 bases). Trimming took 6 bases from V and 4 from J, leaving 15 bases between them. Germline CDR1 and CDR2: SGHDN and FVKESK. CDR3 length: 14 amino acids. Written as DNA, the CDR3 is TGTGCCAGCAGTCCTTTGGGGGACCTCTATGGCTACACCTTC. Its translation is CASSPLGDLYGYTF.

This chain uses TRBV12-1 with TRBJ2-7; the table's D gene call, TRBD2, was not cross checked with the DNA. TRBV12-1 represents a pseudogene. The CDR3 covers 16 residues. CDR3 in amino acids: CASSLALAGGPHEQYF. CDR3 nucleotide sequence: TGTGCCAGCAGCTTGGCCCTAGCGGGAGGGCCCCACGAGCAGTACTTC.